This T cell receptor (beta chain) originates from a study of OX40 agonist ivuxolimab in advanced cancers. Whole-study context: Ivuxolimab, an antibody acting as an agonist of OX40 (CD134), was used to treat patients. Findings and caveats of the study: Expanded peripheral T cells had an undetermined antigen specificity. Dosing at 0.1 to 3.0 mg/kg was accompanied by clonal expansion of CD4+ and CD8+ blood T cells by week 6.

This clone was seen just once. The antigen is unknown. The repertoire was sequenced with immunoSEQ multiplex PCR; TCRdb's copy has only in-frame clones and lacks some. This repertoire shows around 56,000 clones, approximately 86% found once; its top ten account for about 3.5%. The V and J ends lost 6 bases and 4 bases respectively, with 6 bases between them. Germline V gene lookup returns CDR1 SNHLY and CDR2 FYNNEI. The CDR3 runs to 11 residues. This specimen consisted of CD4+ or CD8+ T cells sorted from blood, obtained in a trial of the OX40 agonist ivuxolimab. The rearrangement uses TRBV2 and TRBJ1-1, with unresolved D. This TCR was recovered from an adult with an advanced solid tumor such as melanoma, head and neck, liver or kidney cancer. In DNA, the CDR3 is TGTGCCAGCAGGGTGGCCACTGAAGCTTTCTTT. Its protein is CASRVATEAFF.